One and the same sample provided the 2 T cell receptor beta chains below, sequenced in a study of blood T cell repertoires in COVID-19. Assay used: immunoSEQ multiplex PCR; TCRdb lists only in-frame clones, some missing. Of around 130,000 clones in the sample, roughly four fifths are singletons; the top ten hold approximately 4.5%. The sequencing input was peripheral blood. Receptors were obtained from a woman aged 70-85 years with acute or convalescent COVID-19.

This clone was seen a few times. The chain employs TRBV7-2 and TRBJ2-3; no firm D call. Germline CDR1 reads SGHTA; CDR2 reads FQGNSA. The length of the CDR3 is 15 residues. V lost 5 bases and J 1 base, leaving 13 bases between the germline ends. The CDR3 nucleotides read TGTGCCAGCAGCGTAACGTGGTTAGGCACAGATACGCAGTATTTT. Protein product: CASSVTWLGTDTQYF.

This clone was detected a few times. The genes are TRBV28 and TRBJ1-2; tentative D call: TRBD1 (6 bases). CDR3 length: 12 residues. Germline V lookup: CDR1 MDHEN, CDR2 SYDVKM. Trimming left V 8 bases short and J 4 bases short, with 11 bases between. DNA of the CDR3: TGTGCCAGCTCCACAGGGACCTATGGCTACACCTTC. It codes for CASSTGTYGYTF.